This entry concerns a single T cell receptor beta chain. The CDR3 extends over 13 amino acids. Germline lookup yields CDR1 MNHEY and CDR2 SMNVEV (reference sequence). Trimming removed 5 bases from V and 6 bases from J, with 14 bases in between. This sample was taken from a study of blood T cell repertoires in COVID-19. TCRdb's copy holds only in-frame clones and misses some; the assay was immunoSEQ multiplex PCR. The sample yields about 280,000 clones, roughly nine tenths seen once. The sequencing input was peripheral blood. The chain combines TRBV27 with TRBJ2-7; the D gene is possibly TRBD1 (6 bases). This receptor was identified in a woman aged 40 to 50 who had recovered from COVID-19. CDR3 in amino acids: CASSNKQGTEQYF. CDR3 in DNA: TGTGCCAGCAGTAACAAACAGGGTACCGAGCAGTACTTC.